A selection of T cell receptor beta chains follows, all from one sample in a study of T-cell reconstitution after alpha-beta-depleted transplantation in children. Using its own MiXCR run on the PCR reads, TCRdb lists one record per CDR3 protein. The sample contains hundreds of thousands of distinct CDR3 sequences, over 10% of which appear only once. The material sequenced was PBMCs, mostly from graft donor cells, taken 360 days after TCRalphabeta/CD19-depleted stem cell transplant. The receptors were gathered from a male patient younger than 18 who had a stem cell transplant for acute myeloid leukemia, so the T cells may come from the graft donor. Each CDR3 is given with its conserved first and last residue.

TRBJ1-1,TRBV20-1,CSAHEAFF
TRBJ2-3,TRBV29-1,CSVEGGRLRTDTQYF
TRBJ2-7,TRBV7-2,CASSLTVGLTTYEQYF
TRBJ1-2,TRBV29-1,CSTANYGYTF
TRBJ2-1,TRBV12-3/TRBV12-4,CASSQGQGATEQFF
TRBJ2-7,TRBV6-1,CASSAYSGSSYEQYF
TRBJ2-1,TRBV6-2/TRBV6-3,CASRPAGGNYNEQFF
TRBJ2-1,TRBV5-1,CASSLLAGGSNEQFF
TRBJ2-2,TRBV6-5,CASSYSTVRLAAGELFF
TRBJ2-7,TRBV7-9,CASSLVAVEQYF